This TCR beta chain was documented in a study of T cells in Graves' hyperthyroidism and ophthalmopathy. Amplification targeted TCR beta CDR3 regions from RNA transcripts. A set of HTBI primers served as the primers for a first-round RT-PCR of the TCR CDR3. TCRdb re-called the multiplex PCR reads through MiXCR, storing one row per CDR3 protein. The sample yields 350,000 to 500,000 distinct CDR3 sequences, approximately 14% seen once. The receptor's source is a woman aged 18-29 years with Graves' hyperthyroidism. Sequencing was carried out using blood.

This CDR3 is CAWGIGTENSPLHF. The DNA of the CDR3 is TGTGCCTGGGGGATAGGGACAGAAAATTCACCCCTCCACTTT. This chain links TRBV30 with TRBJ1-6, with 7 bases that match TRBD1. Losses at the gene ends were 5 bases for V and 7 bases for J; bases not matched to a gene: 8. This CDR3 region has 14 residues. The V gene's germline CDR1 is GTSNPN and CDR2 SVGIG (reference sequence).